The 15 T cell receptor beta chains below all came from one sample that was sequenced in a study of shared clonotypes between healthy human individuals. Produced via immunoSEQ multiplex PCR; TCRdb's table is partial and in-frame only. This table holds some 2,100,000 clones, under 97% found once. Material: naive CD4+ T cells sorted from blood. The sample's subset: CD45RA+ positively selected. These receptor sequences come from a man aged 18 to 29 in good health.

The chain combines TRBV6-1 with TRBJ1-3; 9 bases line up with TRBD1. J gave up 6 bases and V 10 bases, and 7 bases lay outside the gene matches. The CDR3 is 13 amino acids. Per the germline V gene, CDR1 is MNHNS and CDR2 is SASEGT. CDR3 protein: CAIPGQGINTIYF. The CDR3 DNA sequence: TGTGCCATCCCAGGACAGGGGATAAACACCATATATTTT.

This chain connects TRBV13 to TRBJ1-2, with no clear D. V was pared by 5 bases and J by 4 bases, with 11 bases between. The germline CDR1 and CDR2 sequences are PRHDT and FYEKMQ (reference sequence). This CDR3 spans 13 amino acids. CDR3 protein: CASSPRPSYGYTF. CDR3 sequence (DNA): TGTGCCAGCAGCCCTCGCCCAAGCTATGGCTACACCTTC.

The V and J genes are TRBV25-1 and TRBJ1-5, with TRBD1 matching over 7 bases. J lost 2 bases, V lost 4 bases, and 5 bases had no gene match. There are 15 residues in the CDR3. The germline V gene encodes CDR1 MGHDK and CDR2 SYGVNS. CDR3 nucleotide sequence: TGTGCCAGCAGTGCCGGGACAGAGGGCAATCAGCCCCAGCATTTT. This codes for CASSAGTEGNQPQHF.

CDR3 region: CASSQTRGTGRETQYF. DNA for the CDR3: TGCGCCAGCAGCCAAACTCGGGGGACAGGGAGAGAGACCCAGTACTTC. The chain employs TRBV4-1 and TRBJ2-5; 9 bases are a match to TRBD1. The CDR3 has 16 residues. Trimming at V came to 2 bases and at J to 4 bases, leaving 8 bases not matched to a gene. Germline V gene sequence: CDR1 MGHRA, CDR2 YSYEKL.

The chain combines TRBV7-9 with TRBJ2-5; D unresolved. The V and J ends lost 3 bases and 4 bases respectively, with 6 bases between them. Germline-derived CDR1 and CDR2 are SEHNR and FQNEAQ (reference sequence). CDR3 length: 12 amino acids. The DNA of the CDR3 is TGTGCCAGCAGCTTTCTCCCAGAGACCCAGTACTTC. It yields the protein CASSFLPETQYF.

This clone was seen just once. The V call is TRBV27, the J call TRBJ1-5; 7 bases fit TRBD1. Germline V CDR1 and CDR2: MNHEY, SMNVEV (reference sequence). The CDR3 has 15 residues. The junction had 7 bases not matched to a gene; V was cut back by 4 bases and J by 4 bases. Written as DNA, the CDR3 is TGTGCCAGCAGTTCTCCCGGGACAGCTAATCAGCCCCAGCATTTT. Translation gives CASSSPGTANQPQHF.

This chain connects TRBV7-8 to TRBJ2-1; 7 bases map to TRBD2. The CDR3 totals 17 residues. Germline assignment: CDR1 SGHVS and CDR2 FQNEAQ. The V segment lost 0 bases and the J segment 5 bases; nucleotides outside the gene matches: 10. The CDR3 region has the DNA TGTGCCAGCAGCTTAGCGGCTTTGACTAGCCGACACAATGAGCAGTTCTTC. Translating it yields CASSLAALTSRHNEQFF.

The rearrangement uses TRBV4-3 and TRBJ1-2; no firm D call. The CDR3 covers 14 residues. The V end was cut by 8 bases, the J end by 7 bases, with 20 bases between. The germline V gene encodes CDR1 LGHNA and CDR2 YSLEER. CDR3 DNA sequence: TGCGCCAGCTGGAGGAAGGCTCGGGTGGCTGGCTACACCTTC. This gives the protein CASWRKARVAGYTF.

This chain connects TRBV20-1 to TRBJ2-1; D unresolved. V was clipped by 3 bases and J by 10 bases, with 7 bases between them. The CDR3 has 10 residues. CDR1 is DFQATT, CDR2 SNEGSKA, per germline (reference sequence). The CDR3 region is CSARRNEQFF. The CDR3 DNA is TGCAGTGCTAGGCGAAACGAGCAGTTCTTC.

A note on this clone: At one end the junction does not follow the germline gene, possibly because of a read error. The chain carries TRBV2 and TRBJ2-7, with 9 bases matching TRBD1. Germline CDR1 is SNHLY and CDR2 is FYNNEI. The length of the CDR3 is 14 residues. The CDR3 protein is CASRLTGGSHEQYF. The CDR3 bases are TGTGCCAGCAGACTCACAGGGGGCTCCCACGAGCAGTACTTC.

The V and J genes are TRBV30 and TRBJ2-2; tentative D call: TRBD1 (5 bases). Germline CDR1 reads GTSNPN; CDR2 reads SVGIG (reference sequence). V lost 6 bases and J 5 bases, leaving 16 bases between the germline ends. This CDR3 comprises 14 residues. This CDR3 is CACPPGIETGELFF. CDR3 sequence (DNA): TGTGCCTGCCCCCCAGGGATAGAGACCGGGGAGCTGTTTTTT.

This chain connects TRBV30 to TRBJ2-1; perhaps TRBD1 as D (5 bases). The V and J ends lost 7 bases and 8 bases respectively, with 15 bases between them. Per germline, CDR1 GTSNPN and CDR2 SVGIG (reference sequence). CDR3 size: 12 residues. The CDR3: CASELRVDEQFF. The CDR3 nucleotides are TGTGCCTCAGAGCTCAGGGTCGATGAGCAGTTCTTC. Full variable domain (outside the CDR3, taken from reference TRBV30 and TRBJ2-1): SQTIHQWPATLVQPVGSPLSLECTVEGTSNPNLYWYRQAAGRGLQLLFYSVGIGQISSEVPQNLSASRPQDRQFILSSKKLLLSDSGFYLCASELRVDEQFFGPGTRLTVL.

The V and J genes are TRBV4-2 and TRBJ1-4, with 7 bases aligning to TRBD1. The CDR3 runs to 16 residues. The ends lost 4 bases at V and 7 bases at J; junction bases unmatched: 12. From germline, CDR1 is LGHNA and CDR2 YNFKEQ. CDR3 DNA sequence: TGTGCCAGCAGCCTAGGGGGCGCAACCTCGGGTGAAAAACTGTTTTTT. Its protein product is CASSLGGATSGEKLFF.

The chain joins TRBV29-1 to TRBJ1-1; D is perhaps TRBD1 (5 bases). With 4 bases removed from V and 2 bases from J, the gap between germline ends came to 17 bases. The CDR3 is made up of 15 amino acids. In germline, CDR1 is SQVTM, CDR2 ANQGSEA. CDR3 nucleotides: TGCAGCGTTGTCAGGGTGAGCGCATACAACACTGAAGCTTTCTTT. Translation gives CSVVRVSAYNTEAFF.

This chain joins TRBV19 and TRBJ1-3; no clear D. The CDR3 totals 16 residues. The ends were cut back, 4 bases at V and 0 bases at J, with 13 bases in the middle. Looked up from germline, CDR1 is LNHDA and CDR2 is SQIVND (reference sequence). DNA of the CDR3: TGTGCCAGTAGTACGATCGACCTCAGCTCTGGAAACACCATATATTTT. Translation: CASSTIDLSSGNTIYF.